Listed below are T cell receptor beta chains from one sample, sequenced in a study of CD8+ T cells in alopecia areata. Using immunoSEQ multiplex PCR, the repertoire was profiled, and TCRdb retains in-frame clones only, with some absent. Of around 190,000 clones in the sample, over 60% were seen once. This specimen consisted of CD4+ T cells sorted from blood, obtained at week 4, from a patient treated with tofacitinib. Receptor source: a human donor with alopecia areata. CDR3s include the opening cysteine and the closing phenylalanine or tryptophan. Fields, in order: CDR3 protein, CDR3 DNA, clone size, D gene, J gene, V gene, CDR3 length. A D gene is named only where the DNA matches it firmly. Where a row states a size, it is once, few, many or the class of an expanded clone; other rows omit it.

CASSLVLAGGHEQFF	TGTGCCAGCAGCTTAGTACTAGCGGGGGGGCATGAGCAGTTCTTC	-	TRBD2	TRBJ2-1	TRBV7-2	15
CSVERGRSGYGYTF	TGCAGCGTTGAACGGGGAAGAAGTGGCTATGGCTACACCTTC	-	-	TRBJ1-2	TRBV29-1	14
CSTGTGSTDTQYF	TGCAGCACGGGGACAGGGAGCACAGATACGCAGTATTTT	-	TRBD1	TRBJ2-3	TRBV29-1	13
CSVVLAGETQYF	TGCAGCGTTGTCCTAGCGGGGGAGACCCAGTACTTC	-	TRBD2	TRBJ2-5	TRBV29-1	12
CASSLSVQGANTEAFF	TGCGCCAGCAGCTTGAGCGTACAGGGGGCGAACACTGAAGCTTTCTTT	-	TRBD1	TRBJ1-1	TRBV5-1	16
CASFRSYQETQYF	TGTGCCAGCTTCCGGTCTTACCAAGAGACCCAGTACTTC	-	-	TRBJ2-5	TRBV2	13
CASSRSGSNEQFF	TGTGCCAGCAGTCGATCCGGGAGCAATGAGCAGTTCTTC	few	-	TRBJ2-1	TRBV6-5	13
CSTTKGQGGPNTEAFF	TGCAGCACCACTAAGGGACAGGGAGGCCCAAACACTGAAGCTTTCTTT	-	TRBD1	TRBJ1-1	TRBV29-1	16
CASSKDLSSYEQYF	TGTGCCAGCAGCAAGGACCTAAGCTCCTACGAGCAGTACTTC	-	-	TRBJ2-7	TRBV11-3	14
CASSGGGAGENIQYF	TGCGCCAGCAGCGGCGGGGGGGCCGGGGAAAACATTCAGTACTTC	-	TRBD2	TRBJ2-4	TRBV10-2	15
CASASGQGHGNTIYF	TGTGCCAGCGCCTCGGGACAGGGACATGGAAACACCATATATTTT	few	TRBD1	TRBJ1-3	TRBV28	15
CASSPSLLNTEAFF	TGCGCCAGCAGCCCGAGCCTACTGAACACTGAAGCTTTCTTT	few	-	TRBJ1-1	TRBV5-1	14
CASSLGLLAGGYNEQFF	TGTGCCAGCAGCTTAGGGCTACTAGCGGGGGGTTACAATGAGCAGTTCTTC	-	TRBD2	TRBJ2-1	TRBV7-9	17
CSVGPTGSEQYF	TGCAGCGTTGGCCCAACAGGGTCCGAGCAGTACTTC	-	-	TRBJ2-7	TRBV29-1	12
CASSKGARGYTF	TGTGCCAGCAGTAAGGGGGCGCGTGGCTACACCTTC	-	TRBD1	TRBJ1-2	TRBV6-5	12
CASSIAGGSTGELFF	TGCGCCAGCAGCATAGCGGGGGGGAGCACCGGGGAGCTGTTTTTT	-	TRBD2	TRBJ2-2	TRBV4-3	15
CAWSVGGDAIQYF	TGTGCCTGGAGTGTGGGAGGGGATGCCATTCAGTACTTC	-	TRBD2	TRBJ2-4	TRBV30	13
CASSPQTGDSGNTIYF	TGTGCCAGCTCACCTCAGACAGGGGACTCTGGAAACACCATATATTTT	-	TRBD1	TRBJ1-3	TRBV18	16
CASAVQGNQPQHF	TGTGCCAGCGCGGTTCAGGGCAATCAGCCCCAGCATTTT	-	-	TRBJ1-5	TRBV7-2	13
CSVLGGRGRSYEQYF	TGCAGCGTTTTGGGGGGTCGGGGCCGTTCCTACGAGCAGTACTTC	-	-	TRBJ2-7	TRBV29-1	15
CSARQGAGTEAFF	TGCAGCGCTCGACAGGGGGCCGGGACTGAAGCTTTCTTT	-	TRBD1	TRBJ1-1	TRBV29-1	13
CASSYDGGYGYTF	TGTGCCAGCAGTTATGATGGAGGGTATGGCTACACCTTC	-	-	TRBJ1-2	TRBV6-5	13
CASSQDGLAGETDTQYF	TGTGCCAGCAGCCAAGATGGACTAGCGGGGGAGACAGATACGCAGTATTTT	-	TRBD2	TRBJ2-3	TRBV4-2	17
CASTQGTYEPQYF	TGTGCCAGTACCCAGGGGACCTACGAGCCCCAGTACTTC	-	-	TRBJ2-5	TRBV2	13
CASSLGFNEQFF	TGCGCCAGCAGCTTAGGGTTCAATGAGCAGTTCTTC	-	-	TRBJ2-1	TRBV5-1	12
CAWSLKGAPSAFF	TGTGCCTGGAGTCTCAAAGGGGCGCCTTCAGCTTTCTTT	once	-	TRBJ1-1	TRBV30	13
CASSLDKSSGANVLTF	TGTGCCAGCAGCTTAGACAAGTCCTCTGGGGCCAACGTCCTGACTTTC	-	-	TRBJ2-6	TRBV7-2	16
CASSSGQGDTQYF	TGTGCCAGCAGTTCCGGACAGGGGGATACGCAGTATTTT	few	TRBD1	TRBJ2-3	TRBV6-5	13
CATSRTRTSVETQYF	TGTGCCACCAGCAGGACGCGGACTAGCGTGGAGACCCAGTACTTC	few	TRBD2	TRBJ2-5	TRBV15	15
CASSEPGVVNTEAFF	TGTGCCAGCAGCGAACCCGGTGTAGTGAACACTGAAGCTTTCTTT	-	-	TRBJ1-1	TRBV4-2	15
CAWSVVAGGGYTF	TGTGCCTGGAGTGTAGTGGCAGGGGGAGGCTACACCTTC	once	TRBD1	TRBJ1-2	TRBV30	13
CATSRGDGGSGANVLTF	TGTGCCACCAGCAGGGGAGACGGAGGCTCTGGGGCCAACGTCCTGACTTTC	-	-	TRBJ2-6	TRBV15	17
CASRGGVATSQYF	TGTGCGTCACGGGGGGGTGTGGCGACTAGCCAGTACTTC	-	TRBD2	TRBJ2-5	TRBV5-8	13
CASSDPGQGRRNSPLHF	TGCGCCAGCAGCGACCCGGGACAGGGTCGTCGCAATTCACCCCTCCACTTT	-	TRBD1	TRBJ1-6	TRBV5-1	17
CASSEEGSSPLNYGYTF	TGTGCCAGCAGTGAGGAAGGGTCCTCCCCCTTAAACTATGGCTACACCTTC	-	-	TRBJ1-2	TRBV25-1	17
CATDRGRYNEQFF	TGTGCCACGGACAGGGGAAGGTACAATGAGCAGTTCTTC	few	TRBD1	TRBJ2-1	TRBV19	13
CASSLMEGGNGYTF	TGCGCCAGCAGCTTGATGGAGGGTGGGAATGGCTACACCTTC	-	-	TRBJ1-2	TRBV5-1	14
CASSQLPQGQGNEQYF	TGCGCCAGCAGTCAACTACCTCAGGGACAGGGGAACGAGCAGTACTTC	few	TRBD1	TRBJ2-7	TRBV23-1	16